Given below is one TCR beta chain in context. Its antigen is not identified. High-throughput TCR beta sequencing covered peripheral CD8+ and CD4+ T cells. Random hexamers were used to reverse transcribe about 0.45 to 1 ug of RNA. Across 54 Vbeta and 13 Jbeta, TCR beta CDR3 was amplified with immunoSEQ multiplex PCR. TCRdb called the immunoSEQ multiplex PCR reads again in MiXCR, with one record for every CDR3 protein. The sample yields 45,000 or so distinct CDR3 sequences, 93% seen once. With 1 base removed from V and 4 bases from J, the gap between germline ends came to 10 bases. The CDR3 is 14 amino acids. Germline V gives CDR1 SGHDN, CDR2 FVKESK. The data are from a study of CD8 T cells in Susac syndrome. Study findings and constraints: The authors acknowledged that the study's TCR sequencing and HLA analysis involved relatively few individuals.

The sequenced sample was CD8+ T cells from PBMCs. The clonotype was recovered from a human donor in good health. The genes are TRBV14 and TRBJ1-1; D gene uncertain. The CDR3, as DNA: TGTGCCAGCAGCCAAGTGAGGGTGGGCACTGAAGCTTTCTTT. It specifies CASSQVRVGTEAFF. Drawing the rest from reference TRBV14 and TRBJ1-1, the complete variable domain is EAGVTQFPSHSVIEKGQTVTLRCDPISGHDNLYWYRRVMGKEIKFLLHFVKESKQDESGMPNNRFLAERTGGTYSTLKVQPAELEDSGVYFCASSQVRVGTEAFFGQGTRLTVV.